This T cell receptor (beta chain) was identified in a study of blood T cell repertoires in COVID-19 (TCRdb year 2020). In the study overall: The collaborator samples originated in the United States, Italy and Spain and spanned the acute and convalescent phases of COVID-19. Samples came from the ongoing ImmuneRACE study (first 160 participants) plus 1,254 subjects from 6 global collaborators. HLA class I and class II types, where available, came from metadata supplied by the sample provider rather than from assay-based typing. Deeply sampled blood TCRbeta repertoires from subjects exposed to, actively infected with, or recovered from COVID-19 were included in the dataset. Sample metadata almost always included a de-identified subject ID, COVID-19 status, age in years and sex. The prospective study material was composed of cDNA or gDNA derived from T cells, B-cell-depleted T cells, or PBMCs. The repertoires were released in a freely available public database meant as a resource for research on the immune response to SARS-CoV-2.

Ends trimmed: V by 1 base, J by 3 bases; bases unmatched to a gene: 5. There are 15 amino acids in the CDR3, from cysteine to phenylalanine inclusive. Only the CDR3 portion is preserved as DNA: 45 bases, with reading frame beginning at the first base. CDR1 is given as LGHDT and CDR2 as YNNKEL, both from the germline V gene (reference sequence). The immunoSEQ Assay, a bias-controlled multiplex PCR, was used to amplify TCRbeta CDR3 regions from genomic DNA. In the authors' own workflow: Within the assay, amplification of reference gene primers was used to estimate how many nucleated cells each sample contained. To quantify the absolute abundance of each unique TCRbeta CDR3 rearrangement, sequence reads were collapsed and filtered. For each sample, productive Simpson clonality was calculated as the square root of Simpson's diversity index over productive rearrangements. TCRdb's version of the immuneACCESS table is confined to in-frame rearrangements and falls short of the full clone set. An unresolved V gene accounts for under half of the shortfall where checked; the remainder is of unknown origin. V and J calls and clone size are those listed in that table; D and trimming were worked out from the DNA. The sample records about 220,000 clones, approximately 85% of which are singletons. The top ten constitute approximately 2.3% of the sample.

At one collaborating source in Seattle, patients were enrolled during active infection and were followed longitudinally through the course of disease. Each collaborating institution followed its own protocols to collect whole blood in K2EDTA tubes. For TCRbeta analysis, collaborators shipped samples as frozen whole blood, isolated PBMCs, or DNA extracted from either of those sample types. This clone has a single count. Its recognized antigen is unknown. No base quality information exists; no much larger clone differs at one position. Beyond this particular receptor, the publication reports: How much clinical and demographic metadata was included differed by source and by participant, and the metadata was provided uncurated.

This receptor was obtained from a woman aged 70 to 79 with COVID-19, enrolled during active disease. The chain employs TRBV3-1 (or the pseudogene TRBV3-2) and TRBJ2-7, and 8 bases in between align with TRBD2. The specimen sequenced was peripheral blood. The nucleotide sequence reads TGTGCCAGCAGCCAAGGTCCAACTAGCGGCTACGAGCAGTACTTC. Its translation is CASSQGPTSGYEQYF.